This T cell receptor beta chain was profiled in a study of blood T cell repertoires in COVID-19. V was pared by 2 bases and J by 0 bases, with 11 bases between. This CDR3 contains 15 residues. Per germline, CDR1 SGHTA and CDR2 FQGNSA. The data were produced by immunoSEQ multiplex PCR, yet TCRdb's version contains in-frame clones alone and is incomplete. The table lists about 170,000 clones, around 80% of them singletons. V and J are TRBV7-2 and TRBJ2-7; maybe TRBD2 (5 bases). The source is a man between 60 and 75 years old with acute or convalescent COVID-19. The sequencing input was peripheral blood. The CDR3 DNA is TGTGCCAGCAGCTTACACGGGGTGAGCTCCTACGAGCAGTACTTC. It is translated as CASSLHGVSSYEQYF.